The next 32 T cell receptor beta chains were all read from a single sample in a study of graft-versus-host responses after intestinal transplantation. Processing released intraepithelial and lamina propria lymphocytes from the graft tissue. Here immunoSEQ multiplex PCR was the method, and the copy in TCRdb shows in-frame clones only, minus some. The table shows about 15,000 clones, with approximately 61% occurring only once. Sample: ileum tissue, taken 650 to 700 days after intestinal transplantation. These receptor sequences come from a human patient who received an intestinal transplant, so some T cells may come from the graft donor.

This chain links TRBV27 with TRBJ1-5; 8 nucleotides line up with TRBD1. With V trimmed by 1 base and J by 6 bases, 20 bases remained unmatched. Per germline, CDR1 MNHEY and CDR2 SMNVEV (reference sequence). There are 20 residues in the CDR3. The CDR3 DNA sequence: TGTGCCAGCAGTTTATGGATCGAAGGGACAGGACTAAAGGGGGTTCAGCCCCAGCATTTT. Encoded protein: CASSLWIEGTGLKGVQPQHF.

The J gene is TRBJ2-7, the V gene TRBV21-1; the D call TRBD2 from the table was never checked on the DNA. TRBV21-1 is deemed a pseudogene. The CDR3 is made up of 16 amino acids. This chain's CDR3 is CASSKEKRTESYEQYF. The CDR3 DNA reads as TGTGCCAGCAGCAAAGAGAAGCGGACGGAGTCCTACGAGCAGTACTTC.

V is TRBV2 and J is TRBJ2-3, with 14 nucleotides matching TRBD2. V lost 8 bases to trimming and J lost 7 bases; unmatched junction nucleotides: 5. This CDR3 spans 14 amino acids. Germline V lookup: CDR1 SNHLY, CDR2 FYNNEI. As DNA, the CDR3 is TGTGCCAGCGAGACTAGCGGGGGGGCGAATACGCAGTATTTT. It codes for CASETSGGANTQYF.

The chain joins TRBV7-2 to TRBJ1-6; 7 bases line up with TRBD1. Germline loops: CDR1 SGHTA, CDR2 FQGNSA. The CDR3 contains 15 residues. The ends lost 0 bases at V and 10 bases at J; junction bases unmatched: 6. CDR3 amino acids: CASSLAGGLRSPLHF. CDR3 DNA: TGTGCCAGCAGCTTAGCAGGGGGCCTAAGGTCACCCCTCCACTTT.

This clone was detected a few times. The chain carries TRBV7-9 and TRBJ1-2, with 8 bases lining up with TRBD1. Germline V gene lookup returns CDR1 SEHNR and CDR2 FQNEAQ (reference sequence). V trimming: 3 bases; J trimming: 4 bases; junction bases outside the gene matches: 16. This CDR3 has 18 residues. DNA of the CDR3: TGTGCCAGCAGCTTTTTCGGGACAGGTCTTTGGGTTGGCTATGGCTACACCTTC. It encodes CASSFFGTGLWVGYGYTF.

The chain couples TRBV25-1 to TRBJ2-3; weak D call: TRBD2 (6 bases). This CDR3 is 18 amino acids long. V gave up 2 bases and J gave up 1 base, with 19 bases separating them. Germline V gene lookup returns CDR1 MGHDK and CDR2 SYGVNS. The CDR3 loop is CASSETSGTRSGTDTQYF. The CDR3 bases are TGTGCCAGCAGTGAAACCTCCGGGACTCGCTCTGGCACAGATACGCAGTATTTT.

The rearrangement uses TRBV5-1 and TRBJ2-7; D gene uncertain. V was pared by 0 bases and J by 0 bases, with 4 bases between. This CDR3 contains 13 residues. Germline V gene data show CDR1 as SGHRS and CDR2 as YFSETQ. The CDR3, as DNA: TGCGCCAGCAGCTTGGGAGCCTCCTACGAGCAGTACTTC. Protein product: CASSLGASYEQYF. Full variable domain (outside the CDR3, taken from reference TRBV5-1 and TRBJ2-7): KAGVTQTPRYLIKTRGQQVTLSCSPISGHRSVSWYQQTPGQGLQFLFEYFSETQRNKGNFPGRFSGRQFSNSRSEMNVSTLELGDSALYLCASSLGASYEQYFGPGTRLTVT.

The count of this clone is one. The chain is built from TRBV6-6 and TRBJ2-1; TRBD2 agrees at 9 bases. Germline CDR1 reads MNHNY; CDR2 reads SVGAGI (reference sequence). V shed 0 bases, J shed 8 bases, and the junction held 2 bases outside the gene matches. The CDR3 is 14 residues long. In nucleotides, the CDR3 is TGTGCCAGCAGTTACTCTAGCGGGGGTCATGAGCAGTTCTTC. This sequence encodes CASSYSSGGHEQFF.

The V gene is TRBV5-1, the J gene TRBJ1-2; 8 bases align to TRBD1. Losses at the gene ends were 0 bases for V and 6 bases for J; bases not matched to a gene: 7. Germline values: CDR1 SGHRS, CDR2 YFSETQ. This CDR3 is 15 amino acids long. The CDR3 here is CASSLGQGANDGYTF. CDR3 DNA: TGCGCCAGCAGCTTGGGCCAGGGGGCCAATGATGGCTACACCTTC.

This clone was observed once. The chain employs TRBV7-6 and TRBJ1-3; 7 bases are a match to TRBD1. Germline-derived CDR1 and CDR2 are SGHVS and FNYEAQ. V trimming: 0 bases; J trimming: 7 bases; junction bases outside the gene matches: 6. The CDR3 has 15 amino acids. CDR3 sequence: CASSLARGAVNTIYF. For the CDR3, the DNA is TGTGCCAGCAGCTTAGCCAGGGGGGCTGTGAACACCATATATTTT.

The chain joins TRBV10-2 to TRBJ1-2; tentative D call: TRBD1 (5 bases). Germline V gives CDR1 WSHSY, CDR2 SAAADI. Trimming removed 5 bases from V and 3 bases from J, with 19 bases in between. The CDR3 sequence is 16 residues long. The CDR3: CASSQFPTTGHYGYTF. DNA for the CDR3: TGCGCCAGCAGTCAATTCCCAACTACAGGACACTATGGCTACACCTTC.

The V call is TRBV4-1, the J call TRBJ1-2, with unresolved D. The CDR3 is 12 amino acids. With 1 base removed from V and 10 bases from J, the gap between germline ends came to 10 bases. Looked up from germline, CDR1 is MGHRA and CDR2 is YSYEKL. The DNA for the CDR3 is TGCGCCAGCAGCCAAGTCGGACTACTCTACACCTTC. It specifies CASSQVGLLYTF.

In this sample, this clone turned up once. V and J are TRBV11-2 and TRBJ1-2; TRBD1 agrees at 7 bases. The V gene end was trimmed by 5 bases and the J gene end by 5 bases; junction bases not matched to a gene: 20. This CDR3 has 18 amino acids. The germline CDR1 and CDR2 sequences are SGHAT and FQNNGV. The CDR3 DNA sequence: TGTGCCAGCAGCCCCACCGGGACAGACCAAAAAATACCTTATGGCTACACCTTC. This translates into CASSPTGTDQKIPYGYTF.

This rearrangement joins TRBV19 to TRBJ2-7; a possible D gene is TRBD1 (5 bases). Germline CDR1 reads LNHDA; CDR2 reads SQIVND (reference sequence). The CDR3 spans 13 residues. The germline V and J ends were trimmed by 5 bases and 2 bases, with 10 bases remaining between them. CDR3 nucleotides: TGTGCCAGTAGTCCCCCAGGGCCCTACGAGCAGTACTTC. Its protein is CASSPPGPYEQYF.

The rearrangement joins TRBV6-1 to TRBJ1-1, with 9 bases lining up with TRBD1. V lost 3 bases and J lost 6; bases outside the gene matches: 8. The germline V gene has CDR1 MNHNS and CDR2 SASEGT. This CDR3 is built from 15 residues. The CDR3 nucleotides read TGTGCCAGCAGTGACAAACAGGGGGCGCCCGCTGAAGCTTTCTTT. It is translated as CASSDKQGAPAEAFF.

A remark on this clone: One end of the junction fails to match germline, which may point to a read error. This sequence joins TRBV5-5 and TRBJ1-1, with 7 bases lining up with TRBD1. Germline loops: CDR1 SGHKS, CDR2 YYEKEE (reference sequence). The CDR3 runs to 13 residues. CDR3 nucleotides: TGTGCCAGCAGCTCGACAGGGAACGCTGAAGCTTTCTTT. Its translation is CASSSTGNAEAFF.

This clone was seen more than once but under ten times. The rearrangement uses TRBV18 and TRBJ1-1, with D possibly TRBD1 on 6 matching bases. Trimming took 5 bases from V and 4 from J, leaving 38 bases between them. This CDR3 has 22 amino acids. The V gene's germline CDR1 is KGHSH and CDR2 LQKENI. CDR3: CASSTFGWGGATAVPTLTEAFF. The DNA of the CDR3 is TGTGCCAGCTCAACTTTCGGTTGGGGGGGCGCCACAGCTGTCCCCACACTCACTGAAGCTTTCTTT. The complete variable domain, with remaining parts taken from reference TRBV18 and TRBJ1-1, reads NAGVMQNPRHLVRRRGQEARLRCSPMKGHSHVYWYRQLPEEGLKFMVYLQKENIIDESGMPKERFSAEFPKEGPSILRIQQVVRGDSAAYFCASSTFGWGGATAVPTLTEAFFGQGTRLTVV.

The chain uses TRBV19 and TRBJ2-7, with D tentatively TRBD1 (5 bases). CDR3 length: 13 amino acids. Germline V gives CDR1 LNHDA, CDR2 SQIVND (reference sequence). Trimming left V 4 bases short and J 1 base short, with 8 bases between. In nucleotides, the CDR3 is TGTGCCAGTAGTAACCAGGGTTCCTACGAGCAGTACTTC. It yields the protein CASSNQGSYEQYF. The variable domain in full, with the rest retrieved from reference TRBV19 and TRBJ2-7, is DGGITQSPKYLFRKEGQNVTLSCEQNLNHDAMYWYRQDPGQGLRLIYYSQIVNDFQKGDIAEGYSVSREKKESFPLTVTSAQKNPTAFYLCASSNQGSYEQYFGPGTRLTVT.

This clone was recorded a few times. The V call is TRBV7-9, the J call TRBJ1-2; 9 positions match TRBD1. Unmatched junction bases numbered 8, after V lost 5 bases and J lost 7 bases. CDR1 and CDR2 from the germline V gene are SEHNR and FQNEAQ (reference sequence). This CDR3 is built from 14 residues. The CDR3 here is CASSTRDRVLGYTF. In DNA form, the CDR3 reads TGTGCCAGCAGCACGAGGGACAGGGTCCTTGGCTACACCTTC.

The chain couples TRBV18 to TRBJ1-1; weak D call: TRBD1 (6 bases). Looked up from germline, CDR1 is KGHSH and CDR2 is LQKENI. This CDR3 is 16 amino acids long. With 3 bases removed from V and 0 bases from J, the gap between germline ends came to 14 bases. The CDR3 here is CASSPWGRPLNTEAFF. Written as DNA, the CDR3 is TGTGCCAGCTCACCCTGGGGGCGGCCATTGAACACTGAAGCTTTCTTT.

V gene TRBV15 combines with J gene TRBJ2-7; no reliable D call. The V end lost 8 bases, the J end lost 0 bases, and 17 bases lay between the germline ends. CDR1 is LNHNV, CDR2 YYDKDF, per germline (reference sequence). This CDR3 has 15 residues. CDR3 amino acids: CATANYGSSSYEQYF. CDR3 coding DNA: TGTGCCACCGCGAACTACGGGTCCAGCTCCTACGAGCAGTACTTC. Full variable domain (rest looked up from reference TRBV15 and TRBJ2-7): DAMVIQNPRYQVTQFGKPVTLSCSQTLNHNVMYWYQQKSSQAPKLLFHYYDKDFNNEADTPDNFQSRRPNTSFCFLDIRSPGLGDTAMYLCATANYGSSSYEQYFGPGTRLTVT.

The chain is built from TRBV7-2 and TRBJ1-6; D gene ambiguous. This CDR3 region has 15 residues. Germline CDR1 SGHTA, CDR2 FQGNSA. The germline V and J ends were trimmed by 5 bases and 9 bases, with 17 bases remaining between them. The DNA for the CDR3 is TGTGCCAGCAGCGAGGACTGGTCGTTGAGTTCACCCCTCCACTTT. Protein: CASSEDWSLSSPLHF.

The rearrangement joins TRBV4-3 to TRBJ2-5, with 10 bases aligning to TRBD1. J gave up 5 bases and V 3 bases, and 3 bases lay outside the gene matches. CDR1 and CDR2 (germline): LGHNA, YSLEER. The CDR3 consists of 14 residues. The CDR3 sequence is CASSQTGQGETQYF. The CDR3 DNA follows: TGCGCCAGCAGCCAGACGGGACAGGGGGAGACCCAGTACTTC.

The V call is TRBV30, the J call TRBJ1-6, with a weak D call TRBD1 (5 bases). The CDR3 loop spans 15 amino acids. Germline V gene data show CDR1 as GTSNPN and CDR2 as SVGIG (reference sequence). The CDR3 is CAGRGGMGPNSPLHF. CDR3 in DNA: TGTGCGGGACGGGGAGGGATGGGACCTAATTCACCCCTCCACTTT.

V and J are TRBV15 and TRBJ2-7; D may be TRBD2 (6 bases). Germline lookup yields CDR1 LNHNV and CDR2 YYDKDF (reference sequence). V shed 0 bases and J shed 7 bases, with 10 bases lying between them. The length of the CDR3 is 13 residues. The CDR3 nucleotides read TGTGCCACCAGCAGAGATGGGGGGAGGGAGCAGTACTTC. Its translation is CATSRDGGREQYF. The full variable domain, completed using reference TRBV15 and TRBJ2-7, is DAMVIQNPRYQVTQFGKPVTLSCSQTLNHNVMYWYQQKSSQAPKLLFHYYDKDFNNEADTPDNFQSRRPNTSFCFLDIRSPGLGDTAMYLCATSRDGGREQYFGPGTRLTVT.

This chain links TRBV5-1 with TRBJ2-1; 15 bases match TRBD2. V lost 4 bases to trimming and J lost 8 bases; unmatched junction nucleotides: 10. The V gene's germline CDR1 is SGHRS and CDR2 YFSETQ. The CDR3 consists of 17 residues. In DNA form, the CDR3 reads TGCGCCAGCAGCCGGATAATAGGACTAGCGGGGGGGGATGAGCAGTTCTTC. It is translated as CASSRIIGLAGGDEQFF.

This clone was seen more than once but under ten times. The gene calls are TRBV5-1 and TRBJ2-3, with 7 nucleotides matching TRBD1. CDR3 length equals 15 residues. Germline-derived CDR1 and CDR2 are SGHRS and YFSETQ. V shed 5 bases, J shed 0 bases, and the junction held 6 bases outside the gene matches. The DNA of the CDR3 is TGCGCCAGCAGGTTACTGACAGGGAGCACAGATACGCAGTATTTT. Its protein is CASRLLTGSTDTQYF.

This clone was seen a few times. The rearrangement joins TRBV27 to TRBJ1-3; 7 bases agree with TRBD1. Germline V gene lookup returns CDR1 MNHEY and CDR2 SMNVEV (reference sequence). The V gene end was trimmed by 6 bases and the J gene end by 3 bases; junction bases not matched to a gene: 5. CDR3 length: 14 residues. The DNA of the CDR3 is TGTGCCAGCAGACTGACAGGGTTTGGAAACACCATATATTTT. Amino acid sequence: CASRLTGFGNTIYF.

This clone appeared a single time. The CDR3 DNA reads as TGTGCCAGCAGCCCTAGCGGGGGGGCCTTAGATACGCAGTATTTT. Encoded protein: CASSPSGGALDTQYF. The rearrangement joins TRBV7-2 to TRBJ2-3, with 12 bases identical to TRBD2. V was pared by 5 bases and J by 5 bases, with 5 bases of the junction left unmatched. The V gene's germline CDR1 is SGHTA and CDR2 FQGNSA. This CDR3 has 15 residues.

Judged by abundance, this clone is medium-sized (0.01 to 0.1%). The chain combines TRBV29-1 with TRBJ2-3; 7 bases match TRBD2. With 3 bases clipped from V and 2 bases from J, the junction kept 14 bases outside the gene matches. Germline V gene sequence: CDR1 SQVTM, CDR2 ANQGSEA. This CDR3 contains 17 residues. The CDR3 loop reads CSVEGLTLSGNTDTQYF. Written as DNA, the CDR3 is TGCAGCGTTGAGGGACTAACCCTAAGCGGGAACACAGATACGCAGTATTTT.

This clone was seen a single time. V is TRBV21-1 and J is TRBJ2-5; TRBD1, the table's D call, was not compared with the DNA. TRBV21-1 is designated a pseudogene. CDR3 size: 16 residues. CDR3 residues: CASTMGPRQPPETQYF. Written as DNA, the CDR3 is TGTGCCAGCACCATGGGGCCGAGACAGCCCCCAGAGACCCAGTACTTC.

This clone was counted once. Here the CDR3 reads CASSLLPGGTTTYNEQFF. The CDR3 DNA sequence: TGTGCCAGCAGTTTATTGCCGGGGGGGACAACCACCTACAATGAGCAGTTCTTC. The gene calls are TRBV27 and TRBJ2-1, with 8 bases identical to TRBD2. The CDR3 extends over 18 amino acids. The V gene end was trimmed by 1 base and the J gene end by 2 bases; junction bases not matched to a gene: 10. CDR1 is MNHEY and CDR2 is SMNVEV in the germline V gene (reference sequence).